This T cell receptor beta chain was recovered during a study of long-term antiretroviral therapy in people with HIV. Notes on the study in general: Pre-ART expanded TRB clones stayed dominant throughout, though often decreasing after ART.

CDR1 and CDR2 from the germline V gene are KGHSH and LQKENI. V dropped 0 bases and J dropped 7 bases, with 6 bases sitting between them. The CDR3 totals 13 residues. At the survey level, the v3.0 immunoSEQ assay was run. The method was immunoSEQ multiplex PCR; TCRdb's version includes in-frame clones alone and lacks a portion of them. The table records about 33,000 clones, approximately 80% of them present only once. Concerning this clone itself: What it binds is not known.

The sample was unsorted PBMCs, taken 2 years after starting antiretroviral therapy. J is TRBJ2-2 and V is TRBV18; D remains ambiguous. The receptor comes from a woman in her fifties or sixties with HIV. CDR3 residues: CASSPPGFGELFF. DNA for the CDR3: TGTGCCAGCTCACCACCGGGGTTCGGGGAGCTGTTTTTT.